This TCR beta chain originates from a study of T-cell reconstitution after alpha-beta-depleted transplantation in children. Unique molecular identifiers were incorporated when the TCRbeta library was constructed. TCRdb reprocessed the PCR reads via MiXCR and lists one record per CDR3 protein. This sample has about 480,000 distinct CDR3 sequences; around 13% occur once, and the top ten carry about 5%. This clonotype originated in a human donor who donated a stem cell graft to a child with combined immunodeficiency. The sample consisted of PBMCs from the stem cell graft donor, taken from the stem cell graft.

The CDR3 loop is CASSGATGSGIEDTQYF. Written as DNA, the CDR3 is TGTGCCAGCAGCGGGGCGACGGGAAGCGGGATTGAAGATACGCAGTATTTT. The chain links TRBV9 to TRBJ2-3, with 7 bases lining up with TRBD2. The junction had 15 bases not matched to a gene; V was cut back by 3 bases and J by 5 bases. CDR3 length: 17 residues. Germline V gives CDR1 SGDLS, CDR2 YYNGEE.